The 14 T cell receptor beta chains in this list originate from one sample, sequenced in a study of blood T cell repertoires in COVID-19 (dated by TCRdb to the early 2020s). Libraries were constructed by the immunoSEQ multiplex PCR assay. TCRdb limited this immuneACCESS table to in-frame rearrangements with V and J called. A share of clones is missing; checked studies link under half to unresolved V genes, and the rest is unexplained. A total of about 99,000 clones appear in this sample, about four fifths of them only once. Jointly, the top ten make up about 3.6% of the sample. The sequencing sample was made of peripheral blood. The source of these receptors is an elderly woman with active or convalescent COVID-19.

This chain links TRBV28 with TRBJ2-7, with D hard to call. This CDR3 has 15 amino acids. Germline V lookup: CDR1 MDHEN, CDR2 SYDVKM. V lost 4 bases, J lost 4 bases, and 17 bases lay in between. The CDR3 is CASSSTPQRRYEQYF. CDR3 bases: TGTGCCAGCAGTTCGACTCCCCAAAGGCGATACGAGCAGTACTTC.

The CDR3, as DNA: TGTGCCAGCAGTGAAAAGTTAGTGAGGGATAGCAATCAGCCCCAGCATTTT. Amino acid sequence: CASSEKLVRDSNQPQHF. This chain uses TRBV2 with TRBJ1-5; D unresolved. Trimming removed 2 bases from V and 0 bases from J, with 14 bases in between. Germline loops: CDR1 SNHLY, CDR2 FYNNEI. CDR3 size: 17 residues.

This chain uses TRBV6-2 or TRBV6-3 with TRBJ1-5; TRBD1 matches 7 bases. Germline CDR1 MNHEY, CDR2 SVGEGT. Germline trimming cut 2 bases from V and 2 bases from J; bases unmatched to any gene: 9. The CDR3 is 17 amino acids. The CDR3 DNA reads TGTGCCAGCAGTTACCCCCACAGGGGACGTCGCAATCAGCCCCAGCATTTT. Amino acids: CASSYPHRGRRNQPQHF.

The table lists this clone with a few counts. The rearrangement links TRBV4-3 to TRBJ1-3, with 9 positions matching TRBD1. The CDR3 length is 16 residues. Germline-derived CDR1 and CDR2 are LGHNA and YSLEER. The V segment lost 0 bases and the J segment 4 bases; nucleotides outside the gene matches: 4. The CDR3 coding sequence is TGCGCCAGCAGCCAAGACCGGACAGGGGTCGGAAACACCATATATTTT. It translates to CASSQDRTGVGNTIYF.

V is TRBV27 and J is TRBJ1-2; 7 bases fit TRBD1. CDR1 is MNHEY and CDR2 is SMNVEV in the germline V gene (reference sequence). This CDR3 has 15 amino acids. J was trimmed by 2 bases and V by 3 bases; bases with no gene match: 6. The CDR3 DNA is TGTGCCAGCAGTTTGAGGGACAGTCCCAACTATGGCTACACCTTC. It yields the protein CASSLRDSPNYGYTF.

The genes are TRBV3-1 (or the pseudogene TRBV3-2) and TRBJ2-7; 10 bases are a match to TRBD2. CDR3 length: 14 amino acids. V trimming: 4 bases; J trimming: 3 bases; junction bases outside the gene matches: 3. CDR1 and CDR2 (germline): LGHDT, YNNKEL (reference sequence). The CDR3 DNA reads as TGTGCCAGCAGCCGGCCTAGCGGGGGCTACGAGCAGTACTTC. This translates into CASSRPSGGYEQYF.

The chain joins TRBV2 to TRBJ1-1; D gene uncertain. There are 13 residues in the CDR3. CDR1 is SNHLY, CDR2 FYNNEI, per germline. V was cut by 5 bases and J by 0 bases, with 7 bases left in between. The CDR3 region has the DNA TGTGCCAGCAGTACCGACATGAACACTGAAGCTTTCTTT. Translation gives CASSTDMNTEAFF.

The chain uses TRBV11-2 and TRBJ2-1, with TRBD2 matching over 8 bases. The germline CDR1 and CDR2 sequences are SGHAT and FQNNGV. Losses at the gene ends were 2 bases for V and 9 bases for J; bases not matched to a gene: 9. The CDR3 is made up of 15 amino acids. The CDR3 DNA reads as TGTGCCAGCAGCTTAAGAGGGACTAGTGAGGGTGAGCAGTTCTTC. It encodes CASSLRGTSEGEQFF. The whole variable domain, remainder taken from reference TRBV11-2 and TRBJ2-1, is EAGVAQSPRYKIIEKRQSVAFWCNPISGHATLYWYQQILGQGPKLLIQFQNNGVVDDSQLPKDRFSAERLKGVDSTLKIQPAKLEDSAVYLCASSLRGTSEGEQFFGPGTRLTVL.

This clone turned up a few times. V and J are TRBV18 and TRBJ1-6, with D maybe TRBD1 (5 bases). Trimming took off 10 bases at V and 7 bases at J, with 14 bases between the two ends. The CDR3 consists of 13 residues. Looked up from germline, CDR1 is KGHSH and CDR2 is LQKENI. CDR3 loop: CATTGDLNSPLHF. DNA for the CDR3: TGTGCCACCACAGGAGACTTAAATTCACCCCTCCACTTT. Looking up the rest from reference TRBV18 and TRBJ1-6 gives the full variable domain: NAGVMQNPRHLVRRRGQEARLRCSPMKGHSHVYWYRQLPEEGLKFMVYLQKENIIDESGMPKERFSAEFPKEGPSILRIQQVVRGDSAAYFCATTGDLNSPLHFGNGTRLTVT.

The J gene is TRBJ2-2, the V gene TRBV9; the D gene is possibly TRBD2 (6 bases). Germline values: CDR1 SGDLS, CDR2 YYNGEE. The CDR3 loop spans 17 amino acids. V shed 3 bases and J shed 0 bases, with 15 bases lying between them. The CDR3 sequence is CASSGGLGLPNTGELFF. CDR3 coding DNA: TGTGCCAGCAGCGGAGGGTTGGGACTCCCGAACACCGGGGAGCTGTTTTTT.

The chain uses TRBV7-2 and TRBJ1-2, with TRBD1 identical over 10 bases. CDR3 length: 15 residues. Germline CDR1 SGHTA, CDR2 FQGNSA. Germline trimming cut 5 bases from V and 7 bases from J; bases unmatched to any gene: 10. The CDR3 reads CASSPEGTGVGGYTF. CDR3 nucleotide sequence: TGTGCCAGCAGCCCTGAAGGGACAGGGGTGGGTGGCTACACCTTC. The variable domain in full, with the rest retrieved from reference TRBV7-2 and TRBJ1-2, is GAGVSQSPSNKVTEKGKDVELRCDPISGHTALYWYRQSLGQGLEFLIYFQGNSAPDKSGLPSDRFSAERTGGSVSTLTIQRTQQEDSAVYLCASSPEGTGVGGYTFGSGTRLTVV.

This chain links TRBV30 with TRBJ1-6; D unresolved. CDR1 and CDR2 (germline): GTSNPN, SVGIG (reference sequence). The V end was cut by 7 bases, the J end by 7 bases, with 17 bases between. This CDR3 is built from 14 residues. The CDR3 reads CAYAAGSANSPLHF. Here the CDR3 DNA reads TGTGCCTACGCGGCCGGATCGGCCAATTCACCCCTCCACTTT.

The V and J genes are TRBV2 and TRBJ2-5; 8 bases agree with TRBD2. The V segment lost 7 bases and the J segment 4 bases; nucleotides outside the gene matches: 8. CDR3 size: 14 residues. Germline CDR1 and CDR2: SNHLY and FYNNEI. The CDR3 sequence is CASKARGGSETQYF. The CDR3 coding sequence is TGTGCCAGCAAAGCCCGGGGGGGGTCAGAGACCCAGTACTTC.

This clone has only one observation. The rearrangement links TRBV5-1 to TRBJ1-4, with D perhaps TRBD1 (5 bases). V lost 0 bases, J lost 8 bases, and 14 bases lay in between. Germline-derived CDR1 and CDR2 are SGHRS and YFSETQ. The CDR3 has 15 amino acids. The CDR3 loop is CASSLAVGAQEKLFF. The CDR3 bases are TGCGCCAGCAGCTTGGCCGTTGGGGCTCAAGAAAAACTGTTTTTT.